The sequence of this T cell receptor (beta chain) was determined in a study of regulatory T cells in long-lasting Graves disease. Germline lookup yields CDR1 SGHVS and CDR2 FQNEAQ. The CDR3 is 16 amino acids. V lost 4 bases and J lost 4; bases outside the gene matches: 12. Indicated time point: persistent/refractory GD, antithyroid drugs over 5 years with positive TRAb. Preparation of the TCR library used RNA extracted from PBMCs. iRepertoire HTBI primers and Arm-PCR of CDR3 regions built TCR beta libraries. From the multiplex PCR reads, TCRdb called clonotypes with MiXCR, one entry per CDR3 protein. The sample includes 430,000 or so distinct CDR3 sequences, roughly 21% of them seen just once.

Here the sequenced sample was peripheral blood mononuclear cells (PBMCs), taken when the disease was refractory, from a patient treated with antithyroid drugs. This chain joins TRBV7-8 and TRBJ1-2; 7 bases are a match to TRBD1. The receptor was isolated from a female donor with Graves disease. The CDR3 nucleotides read TGTGCCAGCAGCTATCGGGACAGCCCCGGAGCCTATGGCTACACCTTC. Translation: CASSYRDSPGAYGYTF.